A selection of T cell receptor beta chains follows, all from one sample in a study of T cells after yellow fever vaccination. TCRdb recomputed calls from the 5' RACE reads with MiXCR, one row per CDR3 protein. The sample has about 370,000 distinct CDR3 sequences; 9.5% to 13% are singletons. The sample was PBMCs, taken on the day of the first yellow fever vaccination. The receptor set was obtained from a man aged 18 to 29 who received the YFV17D yellow fever vaccine. The CDR3 runs from the conserved cysteine through the conserved F or W. D genes are given only for firm matches. The listing skips clone size in some rows; elsewhere it reads once, few, many or a size class.

CDR3: CASSFVGTTGELFF
DNA: TGCGCCAGCAGCTTTGTAGGAACCACCGGGGAGCTGTTTTTT
size: few
J: TRBJ2-2
V: TRBV5-1
D: -

CDR3: CASSLGDIYTGELFF
DNA: TGTGCCAGCAGCTTGGGGGACATATACACCGGGGAGCTGTTTTTT
size: few
J: TRBJ2-2
V: TRBV5-5
D: -

CDR3: CASSHPWGSNTEAFF
DNA: TGCGCCAGCAGTCATCCCTGGGGGTCGAACACTGAAGCTTTCTTT
size: many
J: TRBJ1-1
V: TRBV4-1
D: -

CDR3: CASSPKLWGNTEAFF
DNA: TGTGCCAGCAGCCCGAAGTTGTGGGGGAACACTGAAGCTTTCTTT
size: -
J: TRBJ1-1
V: TRBV13
D: -

CDR3: CASSLVWGVSNSPLHF
DNA: TGTGCCAGCAGCTTAGTTTGGGGAGTGAGTAATTCACCCCTCCACTTT
size: few
J: TRBJ1-6
V: TRBV7-2
D: -

CDR3: CASRPGTGPLETQYF
DNA: TGTGCCAGCAGACCTGGGACAGGGCCGTTAGAGACCCAGTACTTC
size: many
J: TRBJ2-5
V: TRBV6-1
D: TRBD1

CDR3: CASGGFYEQYF
DNA: TGTGCCAGCGGGGGCTTCTACGAGCAGTACTTC
size: -
J: TRBJ2-7
V: TRBV12-3/TRBV12-4
D: -

CDR3: CASSTGDRGHQPQHF
DNA: TGTGCCAGCAGTACCGGGGACAGGGGGCATCAGCCCCAGCATTTT
size: few
J: TRBJ1-5
V: TRBV6-1
D: TRBD1

CDR3: CSARDRVKGEQFF
DNA: TGCAGTGCTAGAGACCGGGTCAAAGGGGAGCAGTTCTTC
size: many
J: TRBJ2-1
V: TRBV20-1
D: -

CDR3: CSVRLAGNTIYF
DNA: TGCAGTGTGCGGCTGGCGGGAAACACCATATATTTT
size: few
J: TRBJ1-3
V: TRBV20-1
D: -

CDR3: CASSLLRGREAEAFF
DNA: TGTGCCAGCAGTCTACTCAGGGGTAGGGAAGCTGAAGCTTTCTTT
size: few
J: TRBJ1-1
V: TRBV12-3/TRBV12-4
D: -

CDR3: CATSKSRSSGNTIYF
DNA: TGTGCCACCAGCAAGAGCAGGAGCTCTGGAAACACCATATATTTT
size: once
J: TRBJ1-3
V: TRBV15
D: -

CDR3: CSANSIAGLTGTQYF
DNA: TGCAGTGCCAACTCCATAGCGGGTTTAACGGGGACCCAGTACTTC
size: -
J: TRBJ2-5
V: TRBV20-1
D: TRBD2

CDR3: CSVGEREQYF
DNA: TGCAGCGTTGGAGAGCGCGAGCAGTACTTC
size: -
J: TRBJ2-7
V: TRBV29-1
D: -

CDR3: CSASSGEDGELFF
DNA: TGCAGTGCTAGTTCCGGGGAGGACGGGGAGCTGTTTTTT
size: few
J: TRBJ2-2
V: TRBV20-1
D: -

CDR3: CASSLEAGNSYEQYF
DNA: TGCGCCAGCAGCTTGGAGGCAGGGAATAGCTACGAGCAGTACTTC
size: few
J: TRBJ2-7
V: TRBV5-1
D: -

CDR3: CASRVAEISNQPQHF
DNA: TGTGCCAGTAGGGTCGCAGAAATTAGCAATCAGCCCCAGCATTTT
size: -
J: TRBJ1-5
V: TRBV19
D: -

CDR3: CASGFSRVRNQPQHF
DNA: TGTGCTAGTGGTTTCTCCCGGGTTCGCAATCAGCCCCAGCATTTT
size: -
J: TRBJ1-5
V: TRBV12-5
D: -

CDR3: CASSLGTTSTDTQYF
DNA: TGTGCCAGCAGTTTAGGGACTACTAGCACAGATACGCAGTATTTT
size: many
J: TRBJ2-3
V: TRBV28
D: TRBD2